This T cell receptor beta chain is drawn from a study of T cell repertoires in cytomegalovirus infection. In the study overall: In public TCR beta signatures, there were indications of both CMV infection and matching HLA type.

Study-wide results and limits: Ex vivo, HLA-C-restricted CMV-specific TCR beta clonotypes prevailed over the rest of the response. Of the TCR beta families, the public ones yielded a cumulative frequency that identified carriers of CMV plus the relevant HLA.

TCRdb used MiXCR to reprocess the reads, holding one entry per CDR3 protein. The table includes around 320,000 distinct CDR3 sequences, 8% to 10% detected once. From germline, CDR1 is LNHDA and CDR2 SQIVND (reference sequence). This CDR3 spans 17 amino acids. Trimming at V came to 10 bases and at J to 2 bases, leaving 12 bases not matched to a gene. This clonotype was seen repeatedly, ten times or more. The antigen remains undetermined. The sequence was collected from a human donor in good health (CMV status not recorded). Some clones in this sample may be carry-over from other donors' samples. The V call is TRBV19, the J call TRBJ2-1, with 12 bases matching TRBD2. Sequencing was performed on PBMCs. CDR3 DNA sequence: TGTGCCACCCGAGGACTAGCGGGAAAGGGGGCCTACAATGAGCAGTTCTTC. Its translation: CATRGLAGKGAYNEQFF.